These 29 T cell receptor beta chains were all obtained from the same sample, sequenced in a study of human versus mouse CDR3 diversity and MHC coevolution. Clones were read by immunoSEQ multiplex PCR, and TCRdb kept only the in-frame ones, dropping some. The sample contains 45,000 to 75,000 clones, approximately 94% of which appear only once. Source material: naive CD4+ T cells from blood. As for subset: CD45RO-negative CD62L-positive naive CD4 T cells. The origin of the receptors is a person between 55 and 69 years old in good health.

The chain recombines TRBV9 with TRBJ1-3; maybe TRBD1 (5 bases). V shed 3 bases and J shed 1 base, with 5 bases lying between them. The CDR3 covers 13 residues. Germline CDR1 SGDLS, CDR2 YYNGEE. CDR3 sequence reads: CASSAGSGNTIYF. CDR3 nucleotide sequence: TGTGCCAGCAGCGCAGGGTCTGGAAACACCATATATTTT.

The chain employs TRBV5-1 and TRBJ2-7; TRBD1 aligns across 8 bases. Per germline, CDR1 SGHRS and CDR2 YFSETQ. The CDR3 length is 14 residues. The junction had 6 bases not matched to a gene; V was cut back by 2 bases and J by 5 bases. CDR3 protein: CASSLVGQGNEQYF. The CDR3 nucleotides are TGCGCCAGCAGCTTAGTCGGACAGGGCAACGAGCAGTACTTC.

V gene TRBV10-1 combines with J gene TRBJ2-3; 7 bases line up with TRBD1. V trimming: 6 bases; J trimming: 4 bases; junction bases outside the gene matches: 13. The CDR3 totals 16 residues. Germline assignment: CDR1 WNHNN and CDR2 SYGVQD (reference sequence). This CDR3 reads CASSLGGDSLADTQYF. The CDR3 DNA reads TGCGCCAGCAGCCTAGGGGGCGACAGCCTAGCAGATACGCAGTATTTT.

This chain links TRBV27 with TRBJ1-2, with no clear D. Trimming took 3 bases from V and 13 from J, leaving 15 bases between them. The CDR3 contains 12 residues. CDR1 is MNHEY and CDR2 is SMNVEV in the germline V gene (reference sequence). The CDR3 protein is CASSLPPGPRTF. The CDR3 DNA is TGTGCCAGCAGTTTGCCCCCGGGTCCTCGCACCTTC.

The chain carries TRBV6-1 and TRBJ2-7; D ambiguous. The CDR3 is made up of 13 amino acids. Per the germline V gene, CDR1 is MNHNS and CDR2 is SASEGT. Trimming removed 6 bases from V and 6 bases from J, with 15 bases in between. CDR3 loop: CASRRVIEAEQYF. For the CDR3, the DNA is TGTGCCAGCAGACGGGTAATAGAGGCCGAGCAGTACTTC.

CDR3 region: CASRAGTGDVYEQYF. As DNA, the CDR3 is TGTGCCAGCAGGGCTGGGACAGGCGATGTCTACGAGCAGTACTTC. This chain connects TRBV28 to TRBJ2-7; 8 bases agree with TRBD1. This CDR3 is built from 15 residues. The V segment lost 6 bases and the J segment 3 bases; nucleotides outside the gene matches: 10. Germline V gene lookup returns CDR1 MDHEN and CDR2 SYDVKM.

In its sample, this clone was seen once. The chain employs TRBV27 and TRBJ1-1; D not certain. CDR3 size: 14 residues. V lost 2 bases to trimming and J lost 0 bases, with 7 bases between them. CDR1 and CDR2 from the germline V gene are MNHEY and SMNVEV (reference sequence). The CDR3 region has the DNA TGTGCCAGCAGTTTAGGTGGGCTGAACACTGAAGCTTTCTTT. Translation gives CASSLGGLNTEAFF.

The CDR3 coding sequence is TGTGCCAGCTCACCATCGGACAGGGCCCATGGCTACACCTTC. This translates into CASSPSDRAHGYTF. The rearrangement joins TRBV18 to TRBJ1-2; the match to TRBD1 covers 8 bases. CDR1 and CDR2 from the germline V gene are KGHSH and LQKENI. The length of the CDR3 is 14 residues. With 2 bases clipped from V and 6 bases from J, the junction kept 5 bases outside the gene matches.

The chain employs TRBV7-9 and TRBJ2-5; 10 positions match TRBD1. The J call is uncertain, as TRBJ2-7 better fits the DNA end. This CDR3 is built from 14 residues. CDR1 is SEHNR, CDR2 FQNEAQ, per germline (reference sequence). This CDR3 reads CASSPGTGVYEQYF. CDR3 nucleotides: TGTGCCAGCAGCCCTGGGACAGGGGTCTACGAGCAGTACTTC.

The rearrangement links TRBV18 to TRBJ2-7, with 7 bases lining up with TRBD2. Germline CDR1 and CDR2: KGHSH and LQKENI. The CDR3 is 13 amino acids. V lost 6 bases and J lost 3; bases outside the gene matches: 5. The DNA of the CDR3 is TGTGCCAGCTCGGCAACTAGCGTCTACGAGCAGTACTTC. Its protein product is CASSATSVYEQYF.

CDR3 in amino acids: CASSLRVAGGETQYF. In nucleotides, the CDR3 is TGTGCCAGCAGCTTAAGGGTAGCGGGAGGAGAGACCCAGTACTTC. The genes are TRBV7-3 and TRBJ2-5; 10 bases are shared with TRBD2. This CDR3 is built from 15 residues. Germline-derived CDR1 and CDR2 are SGHTA and FQGTGA. V lost 1 base and J lost 4; bases outside the gene matches: 3.

This clone was counted once. The gene calls are TRBV14 and TRBJ2-3, with D possibly being TRBD1 (6 bases). The length of the CDR3 is 15 residues. The germline V and J ends were trimmed by 5 bases and 4 bases, with 16 bases remaining between them. Looked up from germline, CDR1 is SGHDN and CDR2 is FVKESK. CDR3: CASSVDRFRADTQYF. The CDR3 region has the DNA TGTGCCAGCAGCGTTGACAGGTTTAGGGCAGATACGCAGTATTTT.

The chain is built from TRBV4-1 and TRBJ2-2, with TRBD1 matching 8 bases. Germline V gene lookup returns CDR1 MGHRA and CDR2 YSYEKL. The ends lost 6 bases at V and 0 bases at J; junction bases unmatched: 3. CDR3 length equals 15 residues. The CDR3 DNA sequence: TGCGCCAGCAGGGACAGGGTGTCGAACACCGGGGAGCTGTTTTTT. It codes for CASRDRVSNTGELFF.

The genes are TRBV11-3 and TRBJ1-4, with a tentative D call TRBD1 (6 bases). From germline, CDR1 is SGHNT and CDR2 YENEEA. V gave up 5 bases and J gave up 7 bases, with 17 bases separating them. The CDR3 is made up of 15 amino acids. The CDR3, as DNA: TGTGCCAGCAGCGCACCAGGGGAAGTAGTTGAAAAACTGTTTTTT. Translating it yields CASSAPGEVVEKLFF. Drawing the rest from reference TRBV11-3 and TRBJ1-4, the complete variable domain is EAGVVQSPRYKIIEKKQPVAFWCNPISGHNTLYWYLQNLGQGPELLIRYENEEAVDDSQLPKDRFSAERLKGVDSTLKIQPAELGDSAVYLCASSAPGEVVEKLFFGSGTQLSVL.

In the case of this clone: Sequence at one end of the junction differs from germline and may be a read error. The V and J genes are TRBV7-6 and TRBJ2-1, with D perhaps matching TRBD2 (5 bases). Germline lookup yields CDR1 SGHVS and CDR2 FNYEAQ. The CDR3 runs to 14 residues. The CDR3: CTSTLGGYGNEQFF. The CDR3 region has the DNA TGTACCAGCACGTTGGGCGGGTACGGCAATGAGCAGTTCTTC.

This chain uses TRBV10-2 with TRBJ1-4; no definite D call. The CDR3 has 14 amino acids. The V and J ends lost 6 bases and 4 bases respectively, with 12 bases between them. From germline, CDR1 is WSHSY and CDR2 SAAADI. The CDR3 sequence is CASRGAGFNEKLFF. Here the CDR3 DNA reads TGCGCCAGCAGGGGTGCGGGGTTTAATGAAAAACTGTTTTTT.

This clone was seen once. This chain joins TRBV4-1 and TRBJ2-1, with 8 bases identical to TRBD1. This CDR3 contains 17 residues. Trimming cost V 0 bases and J 4 bases; bases outside gene matches: 8. Germline V gene lookup returns CDR1 MGHRA and CDR2 YSYEKL. The CDR3 sequence: CASSQDSWGTGYNEQFF. CDR3 nucleotide sequence: TGCGCCAGCAGCCAAGATAGTTGGGGGACAGGTTACAATGAGCAGTTCTTC.

The CDR3 nucleotides are TGTGCCAGCAGTGGTCCGGGACAGGGTTTTTGGGAGCAGTTCTTC. Translating gives CASSGPGQGFWEQFF. The genes are TRBV6-1 and TRBJ2-1; 9 nucleotides line up with TRBD1. V shed 4 bases and J 10 bases; nucleotides not matched to a gene: 11. CDR3 length equals 15 residues. Germline assignment: CDR1 MNHNS and CDR2 SASEGT.

The rearrangement uses TRBV13 and TRBJ2-7, with 8 bases identical to TRBD1. V was clipped by 4 bases and J by 4 bases; unmatched bases: 12. The germline CDR1 and CDR2 sequences are PRHDT and FYEKMQ (reference sequence). This CDR3 spans 16 amino acids. The CDR3 sequence is CASSSGQGNRGYEQYF. CDR3 in DNA: TGTGCCAGCAGCTCCGGACAGGGTAATCGGGGATACGAGCAGTACTTC.

This clone was seen once. The V call is TRBV4-1, the J call TRBJ1-1, with TRBD1 as a possible D gene (5 bases). The CDR3 runs to 15 residues. CDR1 is MGHRA, CDR2 YSYEKL, per germline. The V and J ends lost 1 base and 0 bases respectively, with 9 bases between them. CDR3 sequence (DNA): TGCGCCAGCAGCCAAGTCGGGGGGATGAACACTGAAGCTTTCTTT. Amino acid sequence: CASSQVGGMNTEAFF.

CDR3 sequence (DNA): TGTGCCAGCAGCTTGGGTCTGGGAGTTTTCAATGAGCAGTTCTTC. It encodes CASSLGLGVFNEQFF. The chain links TRBV5-4 to TRBJ2-1, with D possibly being TRBD2 (5 bases). Germline V gives CDR1 SGHNT, CDR2 YYREEE (reference sequence). The CDR3 loop spans 15 amino acids. Trimming left V 0 bases short and J 6 bases short, with 13 bases between.

This clone was found once. The DNA of the CDR3 is TGTGCCAGCAGCTTAGCCACAGCATTTGGGTCCCCCCAACGGGAGACCCAGTACTTC. Its translation: CASSLATAFGSPQRETQYF. The gene calls are TRBV7-8 and TRBJ2-5; D ambiguous. V lost 0 bases, J lost 5 bases, and 25 bases lay in between. Germline CDR1 reads SGHVS; CDR2 reads FQNEAQ. The CDR3 contains 19 residues.

The genes are TRBV2 and TRBJ2-7; D might be TRBD1 (5 bases). CDR3 length: 14 residues. The germline V gene encodes CDR1 SNHLY and CDR2 FYNNEI. V lost 6 bases and J 2 bases, leaving 14 bases between the germline ends. The CDR3 reads CASSPGRTTYEQYF. CDR3 sequence (DNA): TGTGCCAGCAGCCCCGGGCGGACAACCTACGAGCAGTACTTC.

This chain joins TRBV19 and TRBJ2-5, with 7 positions matching TRBD2. The germline gives CDR1 LNHDA, CDR2 SQIVND (reference sequence). This CDR3 contains 13 residues. V lost 2 bases to trimming and J lost 9 bases; unmatched junction nucleotides: 6. The CDR3 nucleotides read TGTGCCAGTAGTATATCAGATGGGGGGGCCCAGTACTTC. This sequence encodes CASSISDGGAQYF.

The V call is TRBV19, the J call TRBJ2-3; 13 nucleotides line up with TRBD2. This CDR3 is 17 amino acids long. After removal of 9 bases from V and 3 bases from J, the junction contained 12 bases not matched to a gene. Germline V gives CDR1 LNHDA, CDR2 SQIVND (reference sequence). The CDR3 spells CARPGTSGKYRTDTQYF. The CDR3 DNA reads TGTGCCAGGCCCGGGACTAGCGGGAAATACCGAACAGATACGCAGTATTTT. Based on the CDR3 plus reference TRBV19 and TRBJ2-3, the full variable domain is DGGITQSPKYLFRKEGQNVTLSCEQNLNHDAMYWYRQDPGQGLRLIYYSQIVNDFQKGDIAEGYSVSREKKESFPLTVTSAQKNPTAFYLCARPGTSGKYRTDTQYFGPGTRLTVL.

V and J are TRBV7-8 and TRBJ1-1; D gene unclear. The CDR3 runs to 14 residues. In germline, CDR1 is SGHVS, CDR2 FQNEAQ. V was clipped by 1 base and J by 1 base, with 7 bases between them. The CDR3 DNA follows: TGTGCCAGCAGCTTAGGACATTCGAACACTGAAGCTTTCTTT. It specifies CASSLGHSNTEAFF.

The V gene is TRBV9, the J gene TRBJ2-7; D perhaps matches TRBD1 (6 bases). This CDR3 comprises 13 residues. Trimming took off 3 bases at V and 6 bases at J, with 13 bases between the two ends. CDR1 and CDR2 from the germline V gene are SGDLS and YYNGEE. DNA of the CDR3: TGTGCCAGCAGCGCCCTCACAGGGTCCGAGCAGTACTTC. The encoded protein is CASSALTGSEQYF.

The CDR3 region is CASSSPGTGFYGYTF. The CDR3 coding sequence is TGTGCCAGCAGTAGTCCCGGGACAGGGTTCTATGGCTACACCTTC. The chain is built from TRBV6-1 and TRBJ1-2; 9 positions agree with TRBD1. J lost 4 bases, V lost 5 bases, and 8 bases had no gene match. The CDR3 has 15 residues. Germline CDR1 MNHNS, CDR2 SASEGT.

This chain joins TRBV19 and TRBJ2-3; tentative D call: TRBD2 (5 bases). V lost 4 bases and J 2 bases, leaving 19 bases between the germline ends. This CDR3 contains 17 residues. Looked up from germline, CDR1 is LNHDA and CDR2 is SQIVND (reference sequence). The CDR3 sequence: CASSKGEGYIITDTQYF. CDR3 sequence (DNA): TGTGCCAGTAGTAAGGGAGAAGGTTATATCATCACAGATACGCAGTATTTT.